The 8 T cell receptor beta chains below come from one sample, sequenced in a study of T cell changes during pregnancy in multiple sclerosis. The repertoire was sequenced with immunoSEQ multiplex PCR; TCRdb's copy has only in-frame clones and lacks some. The table lists about 23,000 clones, approximately 90% of them singletons. Sample: CD8+ T cells from peripheral blood mononuclear cells, taken in the first trimester of pregnancy. The receptors were sampled from a female donor with multiple sclerosis, enrolled in a pregnancy study.

The gene calls are TRBV7-9 and TRBJ2-5; no clear D gene. This CDR3 has 13 amino acids. CDR1 is SEHNR, CDR2 FQNEAQ, per germline (reference sequence). Deletions cut 3 bases from V and 3 bases from J, with 8 bases between. The CDR3 reads CASSLLLEETQYF. As DNA, the CDR3 is TGTGCCAGCAGCTTGCTATTGGAAGAGACCCAGTACTTC.

The CDR3 nucleotides read TGTGCCAGCAGTCGGGACACCCGGAATCAGCCCCAGCATTTT. Translation gives CASSRDTRNQPQHF. The rearrangement uses TRBV6-6 and TRBJ1-5, with D maybe TRBD1 (6 bases). The CDR3 covers 14 residues. Germline-derived CDR1 and CDR2 are MNHNY and SVGAGI (reference sequence). Trimming took 5 bases from V and 4 from J, leaving 12 bases between them.

The chain joins TRBV27 to TRBJ2-3, with TRBD2 matching over 10 bases. Trimming at V came to 6 bases and at J to 2 bases, leaving 5 bases not matched to a gene. In germline, CDR1 is MNHEY, CDR2 SMNVEV (reference sequence). The CDR3 is 15 residues long. As DNA, the CDR3 is TGTGCCAGCAGGTCTAGCGGGAGTTTCACAGATACGCAGTATTTT. Its translation is CASRSSGSFTDTQYF.

V and J are TRBV6-5 and TRBJ2-7, with TRBD2 identical over 11 bases. CDR1 MNHEY and CDR2 SVGAGI come from the germline V gene. The CDR3 runs 14 residues. The trim removed 10 bases at V and 6 bases at J, leaving 11 bases unmatched. The CDR3 loop is CATGVAGGPGEQYF. As DNA, the CDR3 is TGTGCCACCGGCGTAGCGGGAGGGCCTGGCGAGCAGTACTTC.

In DNA, the CDR3 is TGTGCCTGGAGCCCCGGGGAGACAGATACGCAGTATTTT. It specifies CAWSPGETDTQYF. This chain links TRBV30 with TRBJ2-3; a weak D match, TRBD2 (5 bases). The germline V gene has CDR1 GTSNPN and CDR2 SVGIG (reference sequence). Deletions cut 3 bases from V and 3 bases from J, with 10 bases between. The CDR3 contains 13 residues.

The chain has TRBV6-5 and TRBJ2-7; D gene ambiguous. The CDR3 has 14 residues. Trimming took 6 bases from V and 1 from J, leaving 13 bases between them. Germline V lookup: CDR1 MNHEY, CDR2 SVGAGI. The CDR3 protein is CASSSLPGSYEQYF. The DNA of the CDR3 is TGTGCCAGCAGCTCCCTGCCGGGTTCCTACGAGCAGTACTTC.

The gene calls are TRBV23-1 and TRBJ2-7, with 9 bases matching TRBD1. TRBV23-1 is an ORF; its function is uncertain. The V and J ends lost 3 bases and 2 bases, in that order; junction bases with no gene match: 20. The length of the CDR3 is 20 residues. CDR3 nucleotides: TGCGCCAGCAGTCAGCGCATCCGGGACAGGGCATTTTTAGGCCCCTACGAGCAGTACTTC. This gives the protein CASSQRIRDRAFLGPYEQYF.

This chain uses TRBV7-9 with TRBJ2-1, with TRBD2 matching 8 bases. The CDR3 totals 17 residues. After removal of 1 base from V and 0 bases from J, the junction contained 5 bases not matched to a gene. Germline-derived CDR1 and CDR2 are SEHNR and FQNEAQ (reference sequence). The CDR3 bases are TGTGCCAGCAGCTTAGACCTAGCGGGTAGCTCCTACAATGAGCAGTTCTTC. Translated, it gives CASSLDLAGSSYNEQFF.